This is a list of T cell receptor beta chains from one sample in a study of blood T cells in healthy people across ages. MiXCR was run by TCRdb on the 5' RACE reads, yielding one entry per CDR3 protein. The sample lists 700,000 to 900,000 distinct CDR3 sequences; around half were seen once. Sequences were obtained from blood. These receptors were collected from an older man in good health. Both conserved end residues are part of each CDR3. The D gene is left open where the match is weak. Expanded clones get a size class; other rows say once, few or many, or leave the size out.

abundance,j_gene,v_gene,d_gene,CDR3nt,CDR3aa
NA,TRBJ2-7,TRBV20-1,TRBD2,TGCAGTGCTAGAGACCGGACTAGCGGGAGAGTAGAGCAGTACTTC,CSARDRTSGRVEQYF
NA,TRBJ1-2,TRBV7-9,NA,TGTGCCAGCAGCTTAACCCGGGCCGGTAACAACACCTTC,CASSLTRAGNNTF
NA,TRBJ2-5,TRBV7-9,NA,TGTGCCAGCAGCGCCCCATTGTACCAAGAGACCCAGTACTTC,CASSAPLYQETQYF
few,TRBJ2-1,TRBV20-1,TRBD1,TGCAGTGCTACGGGACAGAGCTCCTACAATGAGCAGTTCTTC,CSATGQSSYNEQFF
NA,TRBJ1-2,TRBV3-1,NA,TGTGCCAGCAGCCTGAAAAGGGGGGAAGGAGCTAACTATGGCTACACCTTC,CASSLKRGEGANYGYTF
NA,TRBJ2-1,TRBV20-1,NA,TGCAGTGCTACCGACGGGACCCCTGGGAATGAGCAGTTCTTC,CSATDGTPGNEQFF
NA,TRBJ2-7,TRBV20-1,NA,TGCAGTGCTAGACTCCGGGACCCAAAATCGGCCTACGAGCAGTACTTC,CSARLRDPKSAYEQYF
few,TRBJ2-5,TRBV28,TRBD2,TGTGCCAGCAGCTTGGGGGGACTAGCGGGAATCCAAGAGACCCAGTACTTC,CASSLGGLAGIQETQYF
NA,TRBJ1-2,TRBV27,TRBD1,TGTGCCAGCAGACGAACAAACCGGGACAGAGAATATGGCTACACCTTC,CASRRTNRDREYGYTF
few,TRBJ1-2,TRBV10-1,TRBD1,TGCGCCAGCAGTGAGAGCGGGACAGGGTGGACTGGCTACACCTTC,CASSESGTGWTGYTF
NA,TRBJ2-7,TRBV6-1,NA,TGTGCCAGCAGTAGGAGCGAGCAGTACTTC,CASSRSEQYF
few,TRBJ1-5,TRBV5-1,NA,TGCGCCAGCAGCTTGATTCCGGATCAGGGCCCCCAGCATTTT,CASSLIPDQGPQHF
NA,TRBJ2-1,TRBV5-1,TRBD2,TGCGCCAGCAGCTCCCTAGCGGGCCTGGAATCACAGTTCTTC,CASSSLAGLESQFF
NA,TRBJ1-1,TRBV6-5,NA,TGTGCCTGCAGTTTTCAGGGTAACACTGAAGCTTTCTTT,CACSFQGNTEAFF
NA,TRBJ2-7,TRBV2,TRBD2,TGTGCCAGCAGTGAACTCGGGGGACTAGCGGGCCAGAGCTCCTACAATGAGCAGTACTTC,CASSELGGLAGQSSYNEQYF
few,TRBJ1-2,TRBV11-2,NA,TGTGCCAGCACCCCGGGCCCGGGAGATGGCTACACCTTC,CASTPGPGDGYTF
once,TRBJ2-1,TRBV18,NA,TGTGCCAGCTCACCCGTGGAGGGGGCCTACAATGAGCAGTTCTTC,CASSPVEGAYNEQFF
NA,TRBJ1-1,TRBV11-2,TRBD1,TGTGCCAGCAGCGTACAGGGGAGGTACACTGAAGCTTTCTTT,CASSVQGRYTEAFF
NA,TRBJ1-6,TRBV7-9,TRBD1,TGTGCCAGCAGTTCGTACCCACAGGGGGCGCTGGGTTCACCCCTCCACTTT,CASSSYPQGALGSPLHF
few,TRBJ2-3,TRBV28,NA,TGTGCCAGCAGTCGCCCGGAGACGGATACGCAGTATTTT,CASSRPETDTQYF
few,TRBJ2-5,TRBV27,NA,TGTGCCAGCAGCCTCAATTGGGTAGAACAAGAGACCCAGTACTTC,CASSLNWVEQETQYF
few,TRBJ1-2,TRBV15,NA,TGTGCCACCAGCAGGGATCCGGGCGGGGTTGATCATGGCTACACCTTC,CATSRDPGGVDHGYTF
NA,TRBJ1-6,TRBV18,TRBD1,TGTGCCAGCTCACTGGACAGGGGATCCTCACCCCTCCACTTT,CASSLDRGSSPLHF
NA,TRBJ2-3,TRBV4-2,NA,TGTGCCAGCAGCCAAGCCCCTGGGGCAAACACAGATACGCAGTATTTT,CASSQAPGANTDTQYF
few,TRBJ2-5,TRBV4-1,TRBD1,TGCGCCAGCAGCCATGATGGGACAGGGGGCGGGGAGACCCAGTACTTC,CASSHDGTGGGETQYF
few,TRBJ2-3,TRBV25-1,NA,TGTGCCAGCAGTGATACCGGGAGTGGTTCAGATACGCAGTATTTT,CASSDTGSGSDTQYF
NA,TRBJ2-7,TRBV7-2,NA,TGTGCCAGCAGCTTAGTAATGGCGGGCGAGCAGTACTTC,CASSLVMAGEQYF
NA,TRBJ2-7,TRBV15,TRBD2,TGTGCCACCAGCAACAGACTAGCGGGGCGGTACGAGCAGTACTTC,CATSNRLAGRYEQYF
NA,TRBJ2-6,TRBV3-1,NA,TGTGCCAGCAGAGGCACCGCTGCTGGGGCCAACGTCCTGACTTTC,CASRGTAAGANVLTF
NA,TRBJ1-1,TRBV25-1,NA,TGTGCCAGCACCGAATCCCACGGCAGAGTGTTCACCGAAGCTTTCTTT,CASTESHGRVFTEAFF
few,TRBJ2-7,TRBV18,NA,TGTGCCAGCTCACCAAGTCGTGGACAGCCCTACGAGCAGTACTTC,CASSPSRGQPYEQYF
NA,TRBJ2-5,TRBV20-1,NA,TGCAGTGCTACTCCCGGGGACTCAAGAGGTGGGACCCAGTACTTC,CSATPGDSRGGTQYF
few,TRBJ2-7,TRBV10-3,TRBD2,TGTGCCATCAGTGAGAAGCGGGAGCTATACGAGCAGTACTTC,CAISEKRELYEQYF
NA,TRBJ1-4,TRBV5-1,TRBD1,TGCGCCAGCAGTCTGCCGCTTACAGGGGCTAATGAAAAACTGTTTTTT,CASSLPLTGANEKLFF
NA,TRBJ2-7,TRBV10-3,NA,TGTGCCATCAGTGAATCGGATAGGTCCTACGAGCAGTACTTC,CAISESDRSYEQYF
NA,TRBJ2-7,TRBV6-5,NA,TGTGCCAGCAGTTATCTCGGGGTACCCTACGAGCAGTACTTC,CASSYLGVPYEQYF
NA,TRBJ2-4,TRBV20-1,TRBD1,TGCAGTGCTAGAGCTAGACAGGGGAGGGCCAAAAACATTCAGTACTTC,CSARARQGRAKNIQYF
NA,TRBJ2-7,TRBV20-1,TRBD1,TGCAGTGCTAGAGAACAGGGGGTTGGGGAGCAGTACTTC,CSAREQGVGEQYF
NA,TRBJ1-6,TRBV7-3,NA,TGTGCCAGCAGCTTAGGCGGGCGGCGCCAGGCGGCTTCACCCCTCCACTTT,CASSLGGRRQAASPLHF
NA,TRBJ1-2,TRBV28,NA,TGTGCCAGCAGCCCGGGTGGGATGCGAGGGGTGGACTATGGCTACACCTTC,CASSPGGMRGVDYGYTF
NA,TRBJ2-7,TRBV20-1,TRBD2,TGCAGTGCTAGAGATCCCTTAAGCGGGAGGGCCTACGAGCAGTACTTC,CSARDPLSGRAYEQYF
few,TRBJ2-7,TRBV6-6,TRBD1,TGTGCCAGCAGCCAGACAGGGATCCTTGGCGAGCAGTACTTC,CASSQTGILGEQYF
NA,TRBJ2-1,TRBV20-1,TRBD1,TGCAGTGCTAGAGGAACCGGGACAGGGGCAAAGGAGCAGTTCTTC,CSARGTGTGAKEQFF
NA,TRBJ2-1,TRBV29-1,TRBD2,TGCAGCGTCGACGGACTAGCGGCCTACAATGAGCAGTTCTTC,CSVDGLAAYNEQFF
once,TRBJ2-1,TRBV12-3/TRBV12-4,NA,TGTGCCAGCAGTTTTGGAACTGGGAACATTCAGTTCTTC,CASSFGTGNIQFF
NA,TRBJ1-5,TRBV28,NA,TGTGCCAGCAGCTATCTTCGGCAGCCCCAGCATTTT,CASSYLRQPQHF
few,TRBJ2-4,TRBV18,NA,TGTGCCAGCTCACCAGCAGGCATACAGTACTTC,CASSPAGIQYF
few,TRBJ2-7,TRBV20-1,NA,TGCAGTGCCCCCGGGAGTCTGGCCTACGAGCAGTACTTC,CSAPGSLAYEQYF
NA,TRBJ2-7,TRBV11-2,NA,TGTGCCAGCAGCCGGGCCCCGTCTGCGAGGGAGGACAATGAGCAGTACTTC,CASSRAPSAREDNEQYF
few,TRBJ2-7,TRBV28,NA,TGTGCCAGCAGTTTTGAGGCAGGGGTCTACGAGCAGTACTTC,CASSFEAGVYEQYF
few,TRBJ2-5,TRBV29-1,NA,TGCAGCGCAGGGCACGCTGAGCAGTACTTC,CSAGHAEQYF
NA,TRBJ2-7,TRBV28,TRBD2,TGTGCCAGCAGTCCCCCGGGACTAGCGGCCTACGAGCAGTACTTC,CASSPPGLAAYEQYF
few,TRBJ2-7,TRBV29-1,NA,TGCAGCGTTGTAGTTAGCGTAGGTTCGAACGAGCAGTACTTC,CSVVVSVGSNEQYF
NA,TRBJ1-1,TRBV9,TRBD1,TGTGCCAGCAGCCAAACCGGACAGGGGCTTGAAGCTTTCTTT,CASSQTGQGLEAFF
NA,TRBJ2-3,TRBV7-6,TRBD2,TGTGCCAGCACTTCAACTAGCGGGCACAGATACGCGTATTTT,CASTSTSGHRYAYF
NA,TRBJ1-1,TRBV18,NA,TGTGCCAGCTCACAATCTCAGGGGAACACTGAAGCTTTCTTT,CASSQSQGNTEAFF
NA,TRBJ1-1,TRBV3-1,TRBD1,TGTGCCAGTAAGAAGCAGGGGGAGAACACTGAAGCTTTCTTT,CASKKQGENTEAFF
NA,TRBJ2-1,TRBV20-1,NA,TGCAGTGCTCCGAGGGCTGGCTACAATGAGCAGTTCTTC,CSAPRAGYNEQFF
NA,TRBJ2-1,TRBV4-1,TRBD2,TGCGCCAGCAGCCAAGTTGGTAGCGGGAGGCCTGAAAATGAGCAGTTCTTC,CASSQVGSGRPENEQFF